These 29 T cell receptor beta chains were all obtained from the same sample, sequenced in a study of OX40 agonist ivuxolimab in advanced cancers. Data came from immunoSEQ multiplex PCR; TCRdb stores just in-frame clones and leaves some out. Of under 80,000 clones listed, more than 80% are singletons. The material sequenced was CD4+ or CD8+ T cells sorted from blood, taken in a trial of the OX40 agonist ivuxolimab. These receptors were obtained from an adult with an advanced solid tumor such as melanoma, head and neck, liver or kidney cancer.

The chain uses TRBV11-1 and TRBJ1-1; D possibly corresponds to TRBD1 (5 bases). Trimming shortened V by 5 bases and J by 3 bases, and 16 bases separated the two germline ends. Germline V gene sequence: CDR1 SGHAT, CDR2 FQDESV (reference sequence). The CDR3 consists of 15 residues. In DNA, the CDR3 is TGTGCCAGCAGCCCCACATGGGGCCGAGACACTGAAGCTTTCTTT. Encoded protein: CASSPTWGRDTEAFF.

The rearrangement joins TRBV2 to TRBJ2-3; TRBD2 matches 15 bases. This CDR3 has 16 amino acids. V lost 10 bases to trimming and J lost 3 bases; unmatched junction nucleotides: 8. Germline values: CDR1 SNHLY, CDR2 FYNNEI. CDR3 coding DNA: TGTGCCACCAGGACTAGCGGGGGGGCGAGGACAGATACGCAGTATTTT. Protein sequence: CATRTSGGARTDTQYF.

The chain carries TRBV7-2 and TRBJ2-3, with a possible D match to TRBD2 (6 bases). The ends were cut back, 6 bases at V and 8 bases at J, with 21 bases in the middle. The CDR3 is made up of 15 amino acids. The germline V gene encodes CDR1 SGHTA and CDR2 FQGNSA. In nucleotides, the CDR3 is TGTGCCAGCAGGAATATAGCGGCAGGGTTGCTTACGCAGTATTTT. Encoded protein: CASRNIAAGLLTQYF. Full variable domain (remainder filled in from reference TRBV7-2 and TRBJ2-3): GAGVSQSPSNKVTEKGKDVELRCDPISGHTALYWYRQSLGQGLEFLIYFQGNSAPDKSGLPSDRFSAERTGGSVSTLTIQRTQQEDSAVYLCASRNIAAGLLTQYFGPGTRLTVL.

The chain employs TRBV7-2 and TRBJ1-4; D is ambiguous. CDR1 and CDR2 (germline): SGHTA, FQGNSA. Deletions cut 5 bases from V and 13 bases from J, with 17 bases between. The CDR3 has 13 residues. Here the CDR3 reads CASSPTGGSGLFF. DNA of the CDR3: TGTGCCAGCAGCCCGACCGGAGGCTCAGGACTGTTTTTT.

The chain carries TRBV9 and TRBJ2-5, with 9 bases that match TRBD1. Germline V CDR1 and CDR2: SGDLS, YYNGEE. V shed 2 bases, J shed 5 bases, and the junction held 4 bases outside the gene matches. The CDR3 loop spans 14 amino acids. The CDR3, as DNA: TGTGCCAGCAGCGTGGGACAGGGCACGGAGACCCAGTACTTC. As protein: CASSVGQGTETQYF.

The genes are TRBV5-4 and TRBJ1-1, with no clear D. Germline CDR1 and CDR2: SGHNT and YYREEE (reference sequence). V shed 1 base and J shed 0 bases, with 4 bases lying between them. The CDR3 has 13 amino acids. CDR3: CASSLSMNTEAFF. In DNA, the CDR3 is TGTGCCAGCAGCTTGAGCATGAACACTGAAGCTTTCTTT.

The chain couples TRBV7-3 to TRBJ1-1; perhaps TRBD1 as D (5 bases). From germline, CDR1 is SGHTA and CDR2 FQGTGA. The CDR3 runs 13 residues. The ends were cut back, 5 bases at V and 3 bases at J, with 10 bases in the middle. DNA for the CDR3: TGTGCCAGCAGCCGTGGGGGGTACACTGAAGCTTTCTTT. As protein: CASSRGGYTEAFF.

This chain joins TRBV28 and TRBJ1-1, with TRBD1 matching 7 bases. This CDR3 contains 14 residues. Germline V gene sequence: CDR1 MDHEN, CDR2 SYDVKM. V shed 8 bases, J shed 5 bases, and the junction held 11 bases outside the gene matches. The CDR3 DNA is TGTGCCAGCCCACCTTCTACAGGGGAAACTGAAGCTTTCTTT. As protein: CASPPSTGETEAFF.

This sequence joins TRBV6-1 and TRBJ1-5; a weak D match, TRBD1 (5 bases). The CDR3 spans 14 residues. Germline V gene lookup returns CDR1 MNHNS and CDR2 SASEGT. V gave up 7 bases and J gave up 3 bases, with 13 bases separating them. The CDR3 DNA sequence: TGTGCCAGCACCCCCCCCAGGGACAATCAGCCCCAGCATTTT. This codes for CASTPPRDNQPQHF.

The CDR3, as DNA: TGTGCCAGCTCACTAAACCAAGAGACCCAGTACTTC. It translates to CASSLNQETQYF. V is TRBV18 and J is TRBJ2-5; D gene ambiguous. The ends were cut back, 4 bases at V and 0 bases at J, with 3 bases in the middle. Germline loops: CDR1 KGHSH, CDR2 LQKENI. The length of the CDR3 is 12 residues.

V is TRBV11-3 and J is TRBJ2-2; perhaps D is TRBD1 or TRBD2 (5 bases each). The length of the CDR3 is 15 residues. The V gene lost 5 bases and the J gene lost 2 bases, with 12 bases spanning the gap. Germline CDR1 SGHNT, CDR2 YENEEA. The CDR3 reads CASSNIGDNTGELFF. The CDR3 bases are TGTGCCAGCAGCAATATTGGGGACAACACCGGGGAGCTGTTTTTT.

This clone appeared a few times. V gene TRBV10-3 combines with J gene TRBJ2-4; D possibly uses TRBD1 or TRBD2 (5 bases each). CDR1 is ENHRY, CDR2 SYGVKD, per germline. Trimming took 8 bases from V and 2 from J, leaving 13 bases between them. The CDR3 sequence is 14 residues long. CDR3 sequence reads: CAISVGGPKNIQYF. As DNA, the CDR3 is TGTGCCATCTCCGTTGGGGGACCCAAAAACATTCAGTACTTC.

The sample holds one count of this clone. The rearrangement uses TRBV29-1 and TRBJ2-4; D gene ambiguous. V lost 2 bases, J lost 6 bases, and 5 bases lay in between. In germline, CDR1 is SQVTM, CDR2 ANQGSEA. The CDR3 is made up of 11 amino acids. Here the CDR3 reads CSVETRNIQYF. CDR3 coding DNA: TGCAGCGTTGAAACCAGAAACATTCAGTACTTC.

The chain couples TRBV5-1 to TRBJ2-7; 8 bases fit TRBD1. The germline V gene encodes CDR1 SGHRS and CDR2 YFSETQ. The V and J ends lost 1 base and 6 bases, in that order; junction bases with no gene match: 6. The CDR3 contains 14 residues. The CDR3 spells CASSLSQGAGEQYF. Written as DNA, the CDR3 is TGCGCCAGCAGCTTGTCTCAGGGGGCCGGCGAGCAGTACTTC.

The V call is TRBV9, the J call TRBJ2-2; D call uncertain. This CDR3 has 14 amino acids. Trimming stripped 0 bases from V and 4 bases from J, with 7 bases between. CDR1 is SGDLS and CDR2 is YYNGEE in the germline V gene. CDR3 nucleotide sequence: TGTGCCAGCAGCGTAGTCAGTGGCACCGGGGAGCTGTTTTTT. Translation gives CASSVVSGTGELFF.

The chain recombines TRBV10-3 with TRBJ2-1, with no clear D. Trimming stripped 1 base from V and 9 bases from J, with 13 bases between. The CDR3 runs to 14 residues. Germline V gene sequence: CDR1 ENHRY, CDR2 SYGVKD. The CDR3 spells CAISEWEGTTEQFF. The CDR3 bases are TGTGCCATCAGTGAGTGGGAAGGTACAACTGAGCAGTTCTTC.

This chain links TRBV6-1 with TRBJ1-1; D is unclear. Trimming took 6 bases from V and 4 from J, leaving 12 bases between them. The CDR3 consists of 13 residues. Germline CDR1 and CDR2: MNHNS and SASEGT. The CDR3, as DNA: TGTGCCAGCAGCTCCCGGGTAGTCACTGAAGCTTTCTTT. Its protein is CASSSRVVTEAFF.

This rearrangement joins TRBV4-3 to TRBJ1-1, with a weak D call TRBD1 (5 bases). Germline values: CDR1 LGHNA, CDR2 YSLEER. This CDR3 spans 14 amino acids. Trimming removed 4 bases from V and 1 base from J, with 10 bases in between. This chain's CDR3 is CASSPGPRNTEAFF. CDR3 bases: TGCGCCAGCAGCCCGGGACCCCGGAACACTGAAGCTTTCTTT.

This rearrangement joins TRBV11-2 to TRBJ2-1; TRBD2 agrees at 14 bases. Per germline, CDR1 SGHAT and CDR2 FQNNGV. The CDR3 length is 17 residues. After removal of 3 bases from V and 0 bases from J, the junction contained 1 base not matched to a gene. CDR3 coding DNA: TGTGCCAGCAGCTTTGGGACTAGCGGGAGCTCCTACAATGAGCAGTTCTTC. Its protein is CASSFGTSGSSYNEQFF.

CDR3 bases: TGTGCCAGCAGCCGGGGGGTACAGGGGAATTCACCCCTCCACTTT. Translating gives CASSRGVQGNSPLHF. The chain has TRBV4-2 and TRBJ1-6; 7 bases agree with TRBD1. The ends lost 4 bases at V and 7 bases at J; junction bases unmatched: 7. Germline V gene lookup returns CDR1 LGHNA and CDR2 YNFKEQ. This CDR3 has 15 residues.

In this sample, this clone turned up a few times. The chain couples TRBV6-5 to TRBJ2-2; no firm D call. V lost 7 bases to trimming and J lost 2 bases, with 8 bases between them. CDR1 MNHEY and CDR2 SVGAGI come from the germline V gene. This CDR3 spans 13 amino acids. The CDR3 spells CASIEHNTGELFF. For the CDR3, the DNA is TGTGCCAGCATAGAACACAACACCGGGGAGCTGTTTTTT.

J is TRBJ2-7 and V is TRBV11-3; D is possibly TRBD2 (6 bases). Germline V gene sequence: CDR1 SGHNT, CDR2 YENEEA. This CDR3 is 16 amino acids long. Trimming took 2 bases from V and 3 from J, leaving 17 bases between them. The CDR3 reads CASSLRPAGRSYEQYF. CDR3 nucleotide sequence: TGTGCCAGCAGCTTAAGACCGGCGGGACGGAGCTACGAGCAGTACTTC.

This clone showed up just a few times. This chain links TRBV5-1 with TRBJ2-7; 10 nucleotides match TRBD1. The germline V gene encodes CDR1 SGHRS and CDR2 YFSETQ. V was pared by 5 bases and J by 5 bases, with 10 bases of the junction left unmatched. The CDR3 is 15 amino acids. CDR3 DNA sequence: TGCGCCAGCAGGCTGGGGGGGACAGGGGCCCACGAGCAGTACTTC. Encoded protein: CASRLGGTGAHEQYF.

The CDR3 DNA reads TGTGCCAGCTCACAGAGGACAGATAGCAATCAGCCCCAGCATTTT. It is translated as CASSQRTDSNQPQHF. The chain employs TRBV18 and TRBJ1-5; possibly TRBD1 for D (6 bases). This CDR3 spans 15 amino acids. Trimming cost V 4 bases and J 0 bases, with 10 bases left between them. CDR1 is KGHSH, CDR2 LQKENI, per germline.

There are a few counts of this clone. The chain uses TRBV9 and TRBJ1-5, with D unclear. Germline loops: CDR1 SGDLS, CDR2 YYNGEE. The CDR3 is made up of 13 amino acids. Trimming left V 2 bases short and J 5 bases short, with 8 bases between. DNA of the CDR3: TGTGCCAGCAGCGTTGAACCGCATCAGCCCCAGCATTTT. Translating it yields CASSVEPHQPQHF.

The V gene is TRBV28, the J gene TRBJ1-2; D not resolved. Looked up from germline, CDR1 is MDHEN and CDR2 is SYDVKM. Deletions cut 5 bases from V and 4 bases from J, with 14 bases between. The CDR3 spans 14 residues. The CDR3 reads CASSLLAGGYGYTF. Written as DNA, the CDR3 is TGTGCCAGCAGTCTTTTAGCAGGAGGCTATGGCTACACCTTC.

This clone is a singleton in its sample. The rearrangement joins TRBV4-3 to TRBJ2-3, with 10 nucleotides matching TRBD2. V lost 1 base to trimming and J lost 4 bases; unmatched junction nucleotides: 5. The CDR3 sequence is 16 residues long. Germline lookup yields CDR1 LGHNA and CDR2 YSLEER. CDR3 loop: CASSQGLAGGADTQYF. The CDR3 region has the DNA TGCGCCAGCAGCCAAGGATTAGCGGGGGGCGCAGATACGCAGTATTTT.

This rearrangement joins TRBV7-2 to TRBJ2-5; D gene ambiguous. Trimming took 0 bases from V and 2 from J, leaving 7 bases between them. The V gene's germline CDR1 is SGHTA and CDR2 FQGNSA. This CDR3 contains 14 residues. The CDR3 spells CASSLALWQETQYF. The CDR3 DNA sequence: TGTGCCAGCAGCTTAGCGCTCTGGCAAGAGACCCAGTACTTC.

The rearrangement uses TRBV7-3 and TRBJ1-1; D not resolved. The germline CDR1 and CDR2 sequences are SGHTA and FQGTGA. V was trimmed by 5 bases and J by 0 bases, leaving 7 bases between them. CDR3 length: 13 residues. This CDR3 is CASSSSMNTEAFF. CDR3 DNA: TGTGCCAGCAGCAGCTCCATGAACACTGAAGCTTTCTTT.